Sequencing of this T cell receptor (beta chain) was carried out in a study of blood T cell repertoires in COVID-19. In the study's own analysis: Reference gene primers were amplified, and this amplification served to estimate nucleated cell counts. The protocol was immunoSEQ multiplex PCR, while the TCRdb copy is restricted to in-frame clones and leaves out a portion. That table furnishes V, J and clone size, whereas the DNA furnished D and trimming. Of roughly 230,000 clones in the sample, just under 90% were seen once. CDR1 is MGHRA, CDR2 YSYEKL, per germline. The CDR3 length is 15 residues. Trimming cost V 0 bases and J 3 bases, with 12 bases left between them. Allocation to cohorts depended on clinical history reported by the participants.

Sequenced sample: PBMCs or T cells enriched from blood (not recorded which). This TCR derives from a woman in her thirties with acute COVID-19. This chain connects TRBV4-1 to TRBJ2-7, with D perhaps matching TRBD2 (7 bases). DNA for the CDR3: TGCGCCAGCAGCCAAGAGGGGGGGACATTCTACGAGCAGTACTTC. Translating it yields CASSQEGGTFYEQYF.